This T cell receptor beta chain comes out of a study of blood T cell repertoires in COVID-19. Looking at the study overall: Some COVID-19 samples were acute and others convalescent; all came from the United States, Italy and Spain. Sources were T cells, B-cell-depleted T cells, or PBMCs; the material itself was cDNA or gDNA.

In the original analysis: Amplification with reference gene primers provided the estimates of nucleated cell counts. The table came from immunoSEQ multiplex PCR; TCRdb's copy has only in-frame clones and leaves some out. V, J and clone size were drawn from that table, and D and trimming were deduced from the DNA. The table lists 90,000 to 150,000 clones, 82% of them singletons. The CDR3 extends over 14 amino acids. V shed 3 bases and J shed 5 bases, with 13 bases lying between them. The germline V gene has CDR1 LGHDT and CDR2 YNNKEL (reference sequence). This clonotype was sampled from a human donor in a cohort sampled during active COVID-19. The sequencing sample was made of peripheral blood. This chain connects TRBV3-1 (or the pseudogene TRBV3-2) to TRBJ2-5; D is perhaps TRBD1 (7 bases). CDR3 sequence (DNA): TGTGCCAGCAGCCATCAGGGGGGCAGCGAGACCCAGTACTTC. Protein product: CASSHQGGSETQYF.